This T cell receptor beta chain was recovered during a study of monozygotic twins with inflammatory bowel disease. Germline CDR1 and CDR2: WSHSY and SAAADI. CDR3 length: 12 residues. Total RNA input per TCR library was 3500 ng. The template-switching step introduced UMIs that carried a 6-nucleotide sample barcode. TCRdb processed the 5' RACE reads again and assigns one entry to each CDR3 protein, with no DNA. This sample's clone table lists about 330,000 distinct CDR3 sequences. Sequencing was carried out using blood. J is TRBJ1-1 and V is TRBV10-2. This receptor was taken from a human donor with ulcerative colitis or Crohn's disease, or a healthy co-twin of an affected twin (not recorded which). CDR3: CASSVGRAEAFF.